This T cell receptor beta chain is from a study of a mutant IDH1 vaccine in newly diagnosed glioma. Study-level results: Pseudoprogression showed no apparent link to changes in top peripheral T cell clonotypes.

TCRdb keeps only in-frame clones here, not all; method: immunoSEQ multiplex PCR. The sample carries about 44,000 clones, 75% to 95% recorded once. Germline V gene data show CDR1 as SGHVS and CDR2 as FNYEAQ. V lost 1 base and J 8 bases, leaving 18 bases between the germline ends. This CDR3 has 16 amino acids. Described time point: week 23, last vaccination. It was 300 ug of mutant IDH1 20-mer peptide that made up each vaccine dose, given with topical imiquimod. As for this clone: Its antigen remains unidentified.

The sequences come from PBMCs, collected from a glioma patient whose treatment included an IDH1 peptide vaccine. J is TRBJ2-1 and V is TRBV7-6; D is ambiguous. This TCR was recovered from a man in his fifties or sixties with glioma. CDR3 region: CASSLGSPSAVDEQFF. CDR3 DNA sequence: TGTGCCAGCAGCTTAGGTTCCCCTTCCGCGGTAGATGAGCAGTTCTTC.